A single sample gave rise to the 25 T cell receptor beta chains below, sequenced in a study of tumor and adjacent non-tumor tissue in lung cancer. No cell sorting was done before RNA was extracted from the tissue. TCRbeta libraries were built with three rounds of nested PCR, modified from ARM-PCR. TCRdb called the multiplex PCR reads again in MiXCR, with one record for every CDR3 protein. This sample has approximately 76,000 distinct CDR3 sequences, with around 70% found just once. Input material: lung tumor tissue. All receptors derive from a woman in her 70s with non-small cell lung cancer.

Worth noting for this clonotype: One end of the junction fails to match germline, which may point to a read error. The chain uses TRBV13 and TRBJ2-7, with D possibly being TRBD1 or TRBD2 (5 bases each). The CDR3 covers 14 residues. Germline-derived CDR1 and CDR2 are PRHDT and FYEKMQ (reference sequence). In DNA form, the CDR3 reads TGTGCCAGCAGCTTTGGGGGAACCCCCTACGATCAGTACTTC. The encoded protein is CASSFGGTPYDQYF.

Details on this clonotype: This CDR3 is missing its conserved last phenylalanine or tryptophan, likely due to a read error. This rearrangement joins TRBV7-9 to TRBJ2-7; TRBD1 matches 8 bases. CDR1 and CDR2 (germline): SEHNR, FQNEAQ (reference sequence). The CDR3 totals 18 residues. The CDR3 DNA reads TGTGCCAGCAGAAATGTGGCGGGACAGGAAGCCATTTCCTACGCGCAGTACTCC. As protein: CASRNVAGQEAISYAQYS.

Points on this clonotype: Just one base apart from a much larger clone, this may be a read error. The V gene is TRBV5-1, the J gene TRBJ2-2; 8 positions match TRBD2. This CDR3 has 15 residues. CDR1 is SGHRS, CDR2 YFSETQ, per germline. The J segment lost 4 bases and the V segment lost 5 bases, leaving 7 bases of the junction unmatched. CDR3 residues: CASSTEAGATGELFF. The CDR3 DNA sequence: TGCGCCAGCAGTACCGAAGCGGGAGCCACCGGGGAGCTGTTTTTT.

Regarding this clonotype: The junction shows a germline mismatch at one end, possibly a read error. The chain carries TRBV5-4 and TRBJ2-6; D may be TRBD1 or TRBD2 (6 bases each). CDR1 is SGHNT, CDR2 YYREEE, per germline (reference sequence). The length of the CDR3 is 15 residues. The CDR3 is CASSFKGWGANVLTF. The CDR3 DNA is TGTGCCAGCAGCTTCAAGGGATGGGGGGCCAACGTCCTGACATTC.

In regard to this clonotype: This may stem from a read error, because a much larger clone lies one nucleotide away. The chain links TRBV6-5 to TRBJ2-7; D is undetermined. The V end lost 2 bases, the J end lost 6 bases, and 14 bases lay between the germline ends. The CDR3 extends over 14 amino acids. CDR1 is MNHEY, CDR2 SVGAGI, per germline. In DNA, the CDR3 is TGTGCCAGCAGTTACGGGGAATCTCCTACCGAGCAGTACTTC. Its protein is CASSYGESPTEQYF.

Comment on this clonotype: A junction end diverges from the germline sequence, so it may reflect a read error. This chain joins TRBV11-2 and TRBJ1-2, with TRBD1 identical over 8 bases. The CDR3 is made up of 13 amino acids. Germline V CDR1 and CDR2: SGHAT, FQNNGV. The CDR3 is CASSLTGVSGCTF. The DNA for the CDR3 is TGTGCCAGCAGCTTGACAGGGGTTTCTGGCTGCACCTTC. Variable domain in full (rest from reference TRBV11-2 and TRBJ1-2): EAGVAQSPRYKIIEKRQSVAFWCNPISGHATLYWYQQILGQGPKLLIQFQNNGVVDDSQLPKDRFSAERLKGVDSTLKIQPAKLEDSAVYLCASSLTGVSGCTFGSGTRLTVV.

Turning to this clonotype: The conserved closing phenylalanine or tryptophan is absent in this CDR3, likely reflecting a read error. CDR3 sequence (DNA): TGTGCCAGCAGCTTGGTGGTCTCCTACAATGAGCAGTTCCTC. This sequence encodes CASSLVVSYNEQFL. The chain combines TRBV5-6 with TRBJ2-1; D gene ambiguous. The CDR3 is made up of 14 amino acids. Germline assignment: CDR1 SGHDT and CDR2 YYEEEE. With 0 bases removed from V and 0 bases from J, the gap between germline ends came to 4 bases.

Ten or more counts support this clonotype. The V call is TRBV28, the J call TRBJ1-3; D is uncertain. Germline assignment: CDR1 MDHEN and CDR2 SYDVKM. The V end was cut by 3 bases, the J end by 0 bases, with 9 bases between. This CDR3 is 15 amino acids long. Here the CDR3 reads CASSFPRSSGNTIYF. The CDR3 DNA follows: TGTGCCAGCAGTTTTCCCCGCAGCTCTGGAAACACCATATATTTT. The variable domain in full, completed from reference TRBV28 and TRBJ1-3, reads DVKVTQSSRYLVKRTGEKVFLECVQDMDHENMFWYRQDPGLGLRLIYFSYDVKMKEKGDIPEGYSVSREKKERFSLILESASTNQTSMYLCASSFPRSSGNTIYFGEGSWLTVV.

To note about this clonotype: Because the CDR3 is missing its conserved closing phenylalanine or tryptophan, this is likely a read error. This rearrangement joins TRBV29-1 to TRBJ2-3, with a possible D match to TRBD2 (6 bases). In germline, CDR1 is SQVTM, CDR2 ANQGSEA. Trimming left V 7 bases short and J 3 bases short, with 17 bases between. The CDR3 consists of 14 residues. The CDR3 protein is CSAIRGGRTDTQYL. CDR3 bases: TGCAGCGCGATTCGAGGAGGGCGTACAGATACGCAGTATCTT.

This chain connects TRBV6-1 to TRBJ2-2; D may correspond to TRBD1 or TRBD2 (6 bases each). The CDR3 contains 15 residues. Trimming removed 7 bases at V and 5 bases at J, with 17 bases between. Germline V gene sequence: CDR1 MNHNS, CDR2 SASEGT. The CDR3 DNA is TGTGCCAGCATTAAAGGGACAAGCGGGACCGGGGAGCTGTTTTTT. This codes for CASIKGTSGTGELFF.

Remarks on this clonotype: This likely comes from a read error, as the CDR3 has no conserved phenylalanine or tryptophan at its end. The limits of the CDR3 on the DNA are not certain, so only TCRdb's listed CDR3 is given. CDR3 in amino acids: CASSPRALGTPNYGYAI. This chain uses TRBV4-1 with TRBJ1-2; the D call TRBD1 from the table was never checked on the DNA. 17 amino acids form the CDR3, both terminal residues included. Germline CDR1 MGHRA, CDR2 YSYEKL.

This clonotype has at least ten counts. The gene calls are TRBV6-6 and TRBJ1-5; D unclear. CDR3 length: 14 amino acids. The V end was cut by 2 bases, the J end by 0 bases, with 5 bases between. Germline assignment: CDR1 MNHNY and CDR2 SVGAGI (reference sequence). The CDR3, as DNA: TGTGCCAGCAGTTACACGGATAGCAATCAGCCCCAGCATTTT. It encodes CASSYTDSNQPQHF.

The V gene is TRBV11-1, the J gene TRBJ2-1; 9 nucleotides agree with TRBD2. The length of the CDR3 is 14 residues. The germline V gene encodes CDR1 SGHAT and CDR2 FQDESV (reference sequence). For the CDR3, the DNA is TGTGCAAGAAGCCCGCGGGAGGGCCGATATGAGCAGTTCTTC. As protein: CARSPREGRYEQFF. Filled out from reference TRBV11-1 and TRBJ2-1, the complete variable domain reads EAEVAQSPRYKITEKSQAVAFWCDPISGHATLYWYRQILGQGPELLVQFQDESVVDDSQLPKDRFSAERLKGVDSTLKIQPAELGDSAMYLCARSPREGRYEQFFGPGTRLTVL.

For this clonotype: The CDR3 end shows no conserved phenylalanine or tryptophan, and so a read error is likely. V is TRBV6-2 or TRBV6-3 and J is TRBJ1-3, with D possibly being TRBD1 (5 bases). Trimming took 7 bases from V and 1 from J, leaving 17 bases between them. Germline assignment: CDR1 MNHEY and CDR2 SVGEGT. The CDR3 extends over 16 amino acids. The CDR3 is CASKDPGPVSGNTIYY. CDR3 nucleotides: TGTGCCAGCAAGGATCCGGGGCCAGTTTCTGGAAACACCATATATTAT.

This clonotype was picked up a small number of times. This may stem from a read error, because a much larger clone lies one nucleotide away. The chain combines TRBV7-6 with TRBJ1-2; D gene ambiguous. This CDR3 is built from 12 residues. Per germline, CDR1 SGHVS and CDR2 FNYEAQ. The CDR3 sequence is CASSPPLGGYAF. CDR3 DNA: TGTGCCAGCAGCCCGCCATTAGGTGGCTACGCCTTC.

This clonotype has just one count. V gene TRBV7-8 combines with J gene TRBJ2-1, with 14 bases lining up with TRBD2. Germline CDR1 is SGHVS and CDR2 is FQNEAQ. J lost 4 bases, V lost 4 bases, and 3 bases had no gene match. This CDR3 region has 16 residues. As DNA, the CDR3 is TGTGCCAGCAGCTCAGGACTAGCGGGGGGATACAATGAGCAGTTCTTC. Residues: CASSSGLAGGYNEQFF. Variable domain in full (rest from reference TRBV7-8 and TRBJ2-1): GAGVSQSPRYKVAKRGQDVALRCDPISGHVSLFWYQQALGQGPEFLTYFQNEAQLDKSGLPSDRFFAERPEGSVSTLKIQRTQQEDSAVYLCASSSGLAGGYNEQFFGPGTRLTVL.

The V and J genes are TRBV12-3 or TRBV12-4 and TRBJ1-4; a weak D match, TRBD1 (5 bases). The CDR3 loop spans 15 amino acids. V lost 4 bases, J lost 7 bases, and 16 bases lay in between. The CDR3 DNA reads as TGTGCCAGCAGTTCGAAGGGGCGGGATACTGAAAAACTGTTTTTT. This gives the protein CASSSKGRDTEKLFF.

A note on this clonotype: Mismatch with germline at one junction end may stem from a read error. This chain joins TRBV5-1 and TRBJ2-1; D is perhaps TRBD2 (5 bases). The CDR3 loop spans 15 amino acids. Germline V gene data show CDR1 as SGHRS and CDR2 as YFSETQ. CDR3 sequence (DNA): TGCGCCAGCAGCTCCACCGGGATGGGTCTGAATGGGCAGTTCTTC. This translates into CASSSTGMGLNGQFF. The variable domain in full, with the rest retrieved from reference TRBV5-1 and TRBJ2-1, is KAGVTQTPRYLIKTRGQQVTLSCSPISGHRSVSWYQQTPGQGLQFLFEYFSETQRNKGNFPGRFSGRQFSNSRSEMNVSTLELGDSALYLCASSSTGMGLNGQFFGPGTRLTVL.

This chain uses TRBV10-3 with TRBJ2-5, with D unresolved. CDR1 ENHRY and CDR2 SYGVKD come from the germline V gene. With 0 bases removed from V and 2 bases from J, the gap between germline ends came to 16 bases. CDR3 length: 17 amino acids. CDR3 in amino acids: CAISESVHMASQETQYF. CDR3 bases: TGTGCCATCAGTGAGTCGGTACATATGGCGTCACAAGAGACCCAGTACTTC.

Concerning this clonotype: The final CDR3 position lacks the conserved phenylalanine or tryptophan, pointing to a likely read error. Because the CDR3's place on the DNA is in doubt, the DNA is left out and the CDR3 is given as listed by TCRdb. The genes are TRBV29-1 and TRBJ1-1; the table assigns TRBD1, which was not confirmed against the DNA. CDR1 and CDR2 from the germline V gene are SQVTM and ANQGSEA. The CDR3 contains 13 residues when both ends are counted. CDR3 sequence reads: CSGRTELNTESFS.

Of note for this clonotype: Since the CDR3 does not end with the conserved phenylalanine or tryptophan, this likely comes from a read error. The chain is built from TRBV28 and TRBJ1-1, with D perhaps matching TRBD1 (5 bases). Germline V gene sequence: CDR1 MDHEN, CDR2 SYDVKM. The CDR3 covers 15 residues. The CDR3 nucleotides are TGTGCAAGCACTAGGGGCCCCGAGGTTGTGTCTGAAGCTTTCATT. It encodes CASTRGPEVVSEAFI.

The chain uses TRBV6-5 and TRBJ2-1; D ambiguous. The ends were cut back, 8 bases at V and 8 bases at J, with 13 bases in the middle. Germline loops: CDR1 MNHEY, CDR2 SVGAGI. CDR3 length equals 12 residues. The CDR3 reads CASCQDTHEQFF. DNA of the CDR3: TGTGCCAGCTGTCAAGACACGCATGAGCAGTTCTTC.

V usage is TRBV29-1 and J usage is TRBJ2-3; TRBD1 might be the D (5 bases). The V gene's germline CDR1 is SQVTM and CDR2 ANQGSEA. The CDR3 has 13 amino acids. The DNA for the CDR3 is TGCAACGCACCCTTTACTGGGGCGGATACGCAGTATTTT. Protein product: CNAPFTGADTQYF.

This clonotype was recorded a few times. One end of the junction does not line up with germline, which may come from a read error. The rearrangement links TRBV20-1 to TRBJ2-2; 11 bases agree with TRBD2. Germline CDR1 and CDR2: DFQATT and SNEGSKA (reference sequence). The CDR3 contains 14 residues. The CDR3 loop reads CSALAGADTGELSF. The CDR3 nucleotides are TGCAGTGCACTAGCGGGAGCCGACACCGGGGAGCTGTCTTTT.

About this clonotype itself: One end of the junction varies from germline; a read error may be responsible. This rearrangement joins TRBV6-5 to TRBJ1-1, with D unclear. Germline V gives CDR1 MNHEY, CDR2 SVGAGI. CDR3 length: 13 amino acids. CDR3 loop: CASSYSIHTEASF. DNA of the CDR3: TGTGCCAGCAGTTACTCGATTCACACTGAAGCTTCCTTT.